Listed here are 2 T cell receptor beta chains from one sample, sequenced in a study of blood T cell repertoires in COVID-19. Repertoires were generated with immunoSEQ multiplex PCR, while TCRdb's copy carries only in-frame clones and drops some. This table has 200,000 to 300,000 clones, more than 85% appearing once. The specimen was peripheral blood. The receptors stem from a person aged 18-30 years with COVID-19, enrolled during active disease.

The chain joins TRBV4-1 to TRBJ2-7; TRBD2 matches at 11 bases. In germline, CDR1 is MGHRA, CDR2 YSYEKL. This CDR3 has 16 amino acids. V shed 2 bases, J shed 7 bases, and the junction held 10 bases outside the gene matches. CDR3 sequence (DNA): TGCGCCAGCAGCCAATCGGGACTAGCGGACTTGCGGGAGCAGTACTTC. Protein: CASSQSGLADLREQYF.

The chain recombines TRBV24-1 with TRBJ1-3, with 7 bases fitting TRBD1. The CDR3 runs 13 residues. V lost 5 bases and J lost 3; bases outside the gene matches: 0. Germline CDR1 is KGHDR and CDR2 is SFDVKD. The CDR3 DNA reads as TGTGCCACCAGTGGGGACAGTGGAAACACCATATATTTT. Its translation: CATSGDSGNTIYF.